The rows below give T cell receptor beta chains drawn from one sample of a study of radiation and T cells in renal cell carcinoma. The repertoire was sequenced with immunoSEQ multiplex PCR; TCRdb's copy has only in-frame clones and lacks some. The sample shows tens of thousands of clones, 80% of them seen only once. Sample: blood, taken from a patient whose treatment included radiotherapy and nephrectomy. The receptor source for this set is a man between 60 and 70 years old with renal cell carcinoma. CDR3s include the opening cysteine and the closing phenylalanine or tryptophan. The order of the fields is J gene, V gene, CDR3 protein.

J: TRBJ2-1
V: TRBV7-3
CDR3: CASSSQGDSHVLEQFF

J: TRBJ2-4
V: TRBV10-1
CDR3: CASSPSSGGLAKNIQYF

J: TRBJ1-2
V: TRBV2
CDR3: CASSGLRVSYGYTF

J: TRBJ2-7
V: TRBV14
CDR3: CASSQVETGSYEQYF

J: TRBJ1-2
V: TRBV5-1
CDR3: CASSYGGYGYTF

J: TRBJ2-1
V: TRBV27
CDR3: CASSPGGYNEQFF

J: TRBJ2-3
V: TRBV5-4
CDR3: CASSLAAYSSTDTQYF

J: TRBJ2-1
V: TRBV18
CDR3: CASSPRLAEDEQFF

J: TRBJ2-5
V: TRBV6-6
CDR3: CASSFLGTETQYF

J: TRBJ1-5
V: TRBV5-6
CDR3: CASSFDRFSNQPQHF

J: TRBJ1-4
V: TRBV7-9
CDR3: CASSLGTGMDEKLFF

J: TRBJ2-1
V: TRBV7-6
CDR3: CASSLNRWESRNEQFF

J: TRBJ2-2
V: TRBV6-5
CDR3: CASIYFLENTGELFF

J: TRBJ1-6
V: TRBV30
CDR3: CAWSVPQPLRHSPLHF

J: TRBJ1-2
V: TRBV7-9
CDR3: CASSLDWTGRDGYTF

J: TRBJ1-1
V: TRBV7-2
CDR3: CASTPAGTSNGAFF

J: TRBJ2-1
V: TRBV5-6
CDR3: CASSSGTSRQSYNEQFF

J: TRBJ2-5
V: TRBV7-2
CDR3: CASSYSSQETQYF

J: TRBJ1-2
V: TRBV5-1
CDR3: CASTSGGDRAKGGYTF

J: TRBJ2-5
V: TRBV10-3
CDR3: CAISESPGLAVETQYF

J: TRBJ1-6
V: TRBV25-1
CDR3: CASSVKGSPLHF

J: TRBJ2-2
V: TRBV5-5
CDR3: CASSLTNVFGELFF

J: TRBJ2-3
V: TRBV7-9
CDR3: CASSLDSVTDTQYF

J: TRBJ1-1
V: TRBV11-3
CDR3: CASSLDGRGAFF

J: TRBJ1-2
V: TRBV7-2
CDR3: CASSLRSGTFYGYTF

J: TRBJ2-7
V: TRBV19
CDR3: CASSTGHYEQYF

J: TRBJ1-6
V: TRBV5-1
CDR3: CASSAGTGIHF

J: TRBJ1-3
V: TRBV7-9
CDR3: CASSWTVSGNTIYF

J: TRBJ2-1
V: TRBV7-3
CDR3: CASSLSSGRAGEQFF

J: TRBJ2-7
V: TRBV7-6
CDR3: CASSLVGGYEQYF

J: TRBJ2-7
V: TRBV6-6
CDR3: CASSKALAGVDEQYF

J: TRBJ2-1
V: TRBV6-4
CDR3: CASSPRHWARPRDEQFF

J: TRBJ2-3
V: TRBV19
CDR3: CASSVQSTDTQYF